This note documents a single T cell receptor (beta chain) sequence. Its target is not known. This CDR3 is 15 amino acids long. V shed 2 bases, J shed 9 bases, and the junction held 10 bases outside the gene matches. Germline V CDR1 and CDR2: KGHSH, LQKENI. The data derive from a study of cytomegalovirus exposure and HLA in healthy donors. Findings and caveats of the study: Per published accounts, TCR beta sequences correctly predicted the HLA-A and HLA-B alleles of most subjects. Being productive about 87% or about 30% of the time was typical of most TCR beta V segments in an earlier analysis. Excluded: some indistinguishable V segments such as TRBV6-2 and TRBV6-3.

Amplification used 60 Vbeta primers and 13 Jbeta primers. The data were produced by immunoSEQ multiplex PCR, yet TCRdb's version contains in-frame clones alone and is incomplete. The table has 150,000 to 200,000 clones, roughly 88% seen once. The sample was PBMCs. The rearrangement joins TRBV18 to TRBJ2-3; 8 nucleotides agree with TRBD2. This receptor was obtained from a man aged 50 to 60 in good health and CMV-seropositive. CDR3 DNA: TGTGCCAGCTCACCAAAGGGCGGGGGGTCCGGGACGCAGTATTTT. Translating gives CASSPKGGGSGTQYF.